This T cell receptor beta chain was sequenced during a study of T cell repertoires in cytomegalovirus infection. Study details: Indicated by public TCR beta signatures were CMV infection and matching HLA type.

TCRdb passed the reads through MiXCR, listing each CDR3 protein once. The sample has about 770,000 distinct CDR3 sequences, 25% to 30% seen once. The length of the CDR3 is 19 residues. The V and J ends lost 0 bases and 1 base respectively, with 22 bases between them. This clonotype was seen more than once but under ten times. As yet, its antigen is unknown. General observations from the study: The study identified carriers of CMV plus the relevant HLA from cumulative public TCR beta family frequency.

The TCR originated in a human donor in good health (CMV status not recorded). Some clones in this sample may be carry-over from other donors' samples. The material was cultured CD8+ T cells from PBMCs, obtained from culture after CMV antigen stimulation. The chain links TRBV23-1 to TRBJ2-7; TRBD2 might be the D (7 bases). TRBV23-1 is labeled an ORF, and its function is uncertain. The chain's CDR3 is CASSQSLTGNREGSYEQYV. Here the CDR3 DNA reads TGCGCCAGCAGTCAATCGCTAACAGGGAACAGGGAGGGATCCTACGAGCAGTACGTC.